This T cell receptor (beta chain) was identified in a study of Ad26.COV2.S vaccination and SARS-CoV-2 variants. Concerning this clone: As yet, its antigen is unknown.

Regarding the study as a whole: Vaccine and placebo recipients had comparable breadth of non-spike TCRs. It was reported that spike-specific CD8+ and CD4+ T cell responses were substantially broad after vaccination.

This sample's treatment: around 19 received Ad26.COV2.S at low or high dose, single or two shots; several received placebo; per-sample allocation not given. Specimen acquisition occurred on day 63 following the initial vaccine or placebo injection. SARS-CoV-2 spike from the Wuhan strain was encoded by the vaccine, an Ad26 vector. Using immunoSEQ multiplex PCR, the repertoire was profiled, and TCRdb retains in-frame clones only, with some absent. The profile shows 300,000 to 350,000 clones, 85% of them singletons. V lost 6 bases and J lost 2, with 14 bases in between. This CDR3 is built from 14 residues. From germline, CDR1 is MNHNY and CDR2 SVGAGI (reference sequence).

This clonotype was sampled from a person between 18 and 65 years old who received the Ad26.COV2.S COVID-19 vaccine or a placebo. The source was peripheral blood, collected in a trial of Ad26.COV2.S vaccine versus placebo. This chain uses TRBV6-6 with TRBJ2-7; weak D call: TRBD1 (6 bases). This chain's CDR3 is CASRGAGEPYEQYF. CDR3 DNA: TGTGCCAGCAGGGGGGCAGGTGAACCCTACGAGCAGTACTTC.